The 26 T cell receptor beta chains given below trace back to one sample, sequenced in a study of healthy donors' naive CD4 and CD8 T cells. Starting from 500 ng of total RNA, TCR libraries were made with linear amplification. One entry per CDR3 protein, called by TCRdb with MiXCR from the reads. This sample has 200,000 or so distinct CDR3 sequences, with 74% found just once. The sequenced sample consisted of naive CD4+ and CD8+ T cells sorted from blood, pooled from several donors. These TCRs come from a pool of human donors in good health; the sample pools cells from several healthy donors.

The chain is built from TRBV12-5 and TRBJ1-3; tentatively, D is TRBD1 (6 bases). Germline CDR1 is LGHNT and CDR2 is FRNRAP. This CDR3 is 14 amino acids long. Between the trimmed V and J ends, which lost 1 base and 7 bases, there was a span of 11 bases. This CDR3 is CASGLGTETNTIYF. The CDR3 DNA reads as TGTGCTAGTGGTTTGGGGACAGAGACCAACACCATATATTTT.

In DNA form, the CDR3 reads TGTGCCAGCAGCCTCAGGACAGGGAATCTTATGGGGGAGGGATCTGAAGCTTTCTTT. Translation: CASSLRTGNLMGEGSEAFF. The chain links TRBV6-6 to TRBJ1-1; 8 bases agree with TRBD1. J was trimmed by 6 bases and V by 6 bases; bases with no gene match: 24. This CDR3 is built from 19 residues. The germline CDR1 and CDR2 sequences are MNHNY and SVGAGI (reference sequence).

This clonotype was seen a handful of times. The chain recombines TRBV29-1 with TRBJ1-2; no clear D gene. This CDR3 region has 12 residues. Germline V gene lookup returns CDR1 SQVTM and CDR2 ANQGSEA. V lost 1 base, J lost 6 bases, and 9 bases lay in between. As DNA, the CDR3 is TGCAGCGTTGAAGCCGGTGTGGATGGCTACACCTTC. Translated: CSVEAGVDGYTF.

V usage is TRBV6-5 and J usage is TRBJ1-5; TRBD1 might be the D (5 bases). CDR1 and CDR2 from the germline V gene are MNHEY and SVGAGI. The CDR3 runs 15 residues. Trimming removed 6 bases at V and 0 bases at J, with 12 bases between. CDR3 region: CASSLTGHSNQPQHF. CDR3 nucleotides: TGTGCCAGCAGCCTCACGGGGCATAGCAATCAGCCCCAGCATTTT.

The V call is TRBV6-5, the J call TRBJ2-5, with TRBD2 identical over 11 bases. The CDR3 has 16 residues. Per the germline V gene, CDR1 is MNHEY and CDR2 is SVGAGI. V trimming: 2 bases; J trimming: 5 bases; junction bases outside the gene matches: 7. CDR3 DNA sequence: TGTGCCAGCAGTTACGCTAGCGGGAGGATCCTGGAGACCCAGTACTTC. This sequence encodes CASSYASGRILETQYF.

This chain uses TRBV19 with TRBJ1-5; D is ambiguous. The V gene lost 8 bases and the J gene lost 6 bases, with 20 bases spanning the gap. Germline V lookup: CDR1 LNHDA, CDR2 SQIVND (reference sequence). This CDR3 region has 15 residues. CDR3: CASASQRALTQPQHF. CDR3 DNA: TGTGCCAGTGCCTCACAGAGGGCATTGACTCAGCCCCAGCATTTT.

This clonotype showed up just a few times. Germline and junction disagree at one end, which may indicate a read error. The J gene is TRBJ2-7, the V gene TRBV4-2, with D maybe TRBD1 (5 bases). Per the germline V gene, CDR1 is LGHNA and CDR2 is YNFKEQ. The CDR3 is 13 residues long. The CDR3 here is CATSSITGYEQYF. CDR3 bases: TGTGCCACCAGCAGTATCACAGGATACGAGCAGTACTTC.

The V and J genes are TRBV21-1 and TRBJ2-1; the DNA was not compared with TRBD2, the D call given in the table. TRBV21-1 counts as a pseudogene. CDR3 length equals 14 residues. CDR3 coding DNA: TGTGCCAGCAGCAAAGGGGGGATTAGTAATGAGCAGTTCTTC. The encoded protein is CASSKGGISNEQFF.

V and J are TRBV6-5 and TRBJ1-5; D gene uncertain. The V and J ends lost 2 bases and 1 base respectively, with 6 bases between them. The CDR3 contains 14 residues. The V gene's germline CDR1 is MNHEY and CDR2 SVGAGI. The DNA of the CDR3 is TGTGCCAGCAGTTACCTTCCAAGCAATCAGCCCCAGCATTTT. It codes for CASSYLPSNQPQHF.

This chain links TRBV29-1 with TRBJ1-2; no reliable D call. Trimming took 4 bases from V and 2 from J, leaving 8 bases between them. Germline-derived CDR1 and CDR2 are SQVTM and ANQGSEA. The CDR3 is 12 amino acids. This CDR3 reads CSVVELNYGYTF. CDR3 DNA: TGCAGCGTTGTCGAGTTAAACTATGGCTACACCTTC.

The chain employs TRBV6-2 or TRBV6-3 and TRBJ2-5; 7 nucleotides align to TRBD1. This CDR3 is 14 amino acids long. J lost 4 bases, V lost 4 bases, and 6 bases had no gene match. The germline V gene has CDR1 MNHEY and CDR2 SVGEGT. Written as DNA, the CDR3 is TGTGCCAGCAGTTCGGTCGGACAGGTAGAGACCCAGTACTTC. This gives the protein CASSSVGQVETQYF.

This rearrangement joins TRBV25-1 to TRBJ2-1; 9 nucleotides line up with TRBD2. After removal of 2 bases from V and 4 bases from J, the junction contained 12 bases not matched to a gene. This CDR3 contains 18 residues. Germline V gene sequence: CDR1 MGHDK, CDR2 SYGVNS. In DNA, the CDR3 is TGTGCCAGCAGTGAAGGCCCCGTGACTAGCGGAAGGTACAATGAGCAGTTCTTC. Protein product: CASSEGPVTSGRYNEQFF.

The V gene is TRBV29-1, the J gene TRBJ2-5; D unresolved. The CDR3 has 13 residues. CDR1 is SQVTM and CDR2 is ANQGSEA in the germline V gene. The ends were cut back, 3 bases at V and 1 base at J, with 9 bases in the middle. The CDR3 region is CSVDLLLQETQYF. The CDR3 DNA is TGCAGCGTTGATCTGCTTCTCCAAGAGACCCAGTACTTC. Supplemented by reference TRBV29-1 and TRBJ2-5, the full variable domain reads SAVISQKPSRDICQRGTSLTIQCQVDSQVTMMFWYRQQPGQSLTLIATANQGSEATYESGFVIDKFPISRPNLTFSTLTVSNMSPEDSSIYLCSVDLLLQETQYFGPGTRLLVL.

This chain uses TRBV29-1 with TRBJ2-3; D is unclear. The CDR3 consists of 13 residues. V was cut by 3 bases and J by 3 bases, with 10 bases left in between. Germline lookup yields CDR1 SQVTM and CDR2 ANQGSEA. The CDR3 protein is CSVDGTLTDTQYF. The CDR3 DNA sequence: TGCAGCGTTGATGGTACGCTTACAGATACGCAGTATTTT.

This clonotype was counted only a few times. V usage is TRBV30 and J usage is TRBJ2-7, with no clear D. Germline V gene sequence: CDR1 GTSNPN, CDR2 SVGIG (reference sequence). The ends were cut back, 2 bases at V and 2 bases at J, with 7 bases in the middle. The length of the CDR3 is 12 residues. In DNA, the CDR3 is TGTGCCTGGAGTCTTTTTACCTACGAGCAGTACTTC. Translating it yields CAWSLFTYEQYF.

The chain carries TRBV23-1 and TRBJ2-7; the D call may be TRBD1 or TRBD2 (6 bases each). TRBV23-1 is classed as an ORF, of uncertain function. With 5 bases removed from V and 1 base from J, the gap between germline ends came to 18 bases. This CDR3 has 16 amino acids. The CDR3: CASSGGPGTQSYEQYF. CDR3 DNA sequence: TGCGCCAGCAGTGGGGGGCCCGGGACCCAGTCCTACGAGCAGTACTTC.

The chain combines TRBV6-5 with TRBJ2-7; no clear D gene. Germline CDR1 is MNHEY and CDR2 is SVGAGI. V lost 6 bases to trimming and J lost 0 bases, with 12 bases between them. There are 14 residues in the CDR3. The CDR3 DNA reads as TGTGCCAGCAGCGCTTTCGGGCCCTCCTACGAGCAGTACTTC. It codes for CASSAFGPSYEQYF.

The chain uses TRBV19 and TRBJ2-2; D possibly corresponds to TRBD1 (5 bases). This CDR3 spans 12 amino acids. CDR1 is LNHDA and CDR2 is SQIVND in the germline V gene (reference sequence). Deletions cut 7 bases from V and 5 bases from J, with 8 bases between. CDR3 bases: TGTGCCAGTATCCCAGGGACCGGGGAGCTGTTTTTT. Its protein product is CASIPGTGELFF.

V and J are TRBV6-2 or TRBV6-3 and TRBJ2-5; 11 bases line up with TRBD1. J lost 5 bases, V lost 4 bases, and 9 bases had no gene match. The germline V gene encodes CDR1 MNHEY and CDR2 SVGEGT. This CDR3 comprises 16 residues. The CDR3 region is CASSSPWTGGLETQYF. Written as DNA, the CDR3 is TGTGCCAGCAGTTCCCCCTGGACAGGGGGCTTGGAGACCCAGTACTTC.

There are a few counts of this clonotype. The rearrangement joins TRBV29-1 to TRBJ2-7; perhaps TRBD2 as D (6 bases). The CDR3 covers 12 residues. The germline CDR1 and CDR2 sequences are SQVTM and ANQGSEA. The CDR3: CGMEGGSHEQYF. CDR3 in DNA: TGCGGGATGGAGGGAGGATCCCACGAGCAGTACTTC.

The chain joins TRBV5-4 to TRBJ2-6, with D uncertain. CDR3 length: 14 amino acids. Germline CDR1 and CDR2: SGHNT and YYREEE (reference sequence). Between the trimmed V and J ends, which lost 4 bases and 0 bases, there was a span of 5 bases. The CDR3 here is CASSDASGANVLTF. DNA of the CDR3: TGTGCCAGCAGCGACGCCTCTGGGGCCAACGTCCTGACTTTC.

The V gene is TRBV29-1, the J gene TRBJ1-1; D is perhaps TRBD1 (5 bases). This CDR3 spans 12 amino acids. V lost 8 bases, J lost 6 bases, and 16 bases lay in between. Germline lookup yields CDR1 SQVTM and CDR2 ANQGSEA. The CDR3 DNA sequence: TGCAGCTCCCCCGGGAGGGACGCTGAAGCTTTCTTT. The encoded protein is CSSPGRDAEAFF.

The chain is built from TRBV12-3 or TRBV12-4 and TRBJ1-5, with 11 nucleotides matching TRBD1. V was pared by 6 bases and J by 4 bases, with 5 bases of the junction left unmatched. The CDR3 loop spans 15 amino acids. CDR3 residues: CASSLDRGLNQPQHF. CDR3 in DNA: TGTGCCAGCAGCTTGGACAGGGGGCTTAATCAGCCCCAGCATTTT.

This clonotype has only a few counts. The CDR3 loop reads CSVDEDGYTF. Written as DNA, the CDR3 is TGCAGCGTTGATGAGGATGGCTACACCTTC. The gene calls are TRBV29-1 and TRBJ1-2; no firm D call. CDR1 and CDR2 (germline): SQVTM, ANQGSEA. CDR3 length: 10 residues. V was clipped by 3 bases and J by 6 bases, with 5 bases between them. The full variable domain, in which reference TRBV29-1 and TRBJ1-2 provide the parts outside the CDR3, is SAVISQKPSRDICQRGTSLTIQCQVDSQVTMMFWYRQQPGQSLTLIATANQGSEATYESGFVIDKFPISRPNLTFSTLTVSNMSPEDSSIYLCSVDEDGYTFGSGTRLTVV.

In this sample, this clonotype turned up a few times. CDR3 loop: CSVSDRLYEDEQFF. The CDR3 DNA reads as TGCAGCGTTTCGGACAGGCTATACGAGGATGAGCAGTTCTTC. This chain links TRBV29-1 with TRBJ2-1; 7 nucleotides match TRBD1. Germline assignment: CDR1 SQVTM and CDR2 ANQGSEA. V gave up 5 bases and J gave up 8 bases; unmatched junction bases: 12. This CDR3 is built from 14 residues.

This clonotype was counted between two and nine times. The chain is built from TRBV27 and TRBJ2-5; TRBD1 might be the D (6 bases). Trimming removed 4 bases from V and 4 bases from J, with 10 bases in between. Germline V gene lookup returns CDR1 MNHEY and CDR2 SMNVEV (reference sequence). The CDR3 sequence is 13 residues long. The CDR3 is CASSWQGRETQYF. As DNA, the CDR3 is TGTGCCAGCAGTTGGCAGGGGCGAGAGACCCAGTACTTC.